The 20 T cell receptor beta chains presented below share a single source sample, sequenced in a study of blood T cell repertoires in COVID-19 (dated by TCRdb to the early 2020s). Libraries were constructed by the immunoSEQ multiplex PCR assay. The immuneACCESS repertoire file appears here via TCRdb, limited to in-frame rearrangements. These files lack a portion of the clones; in checked studies, under half of the deficit traces to unresolved V genes, and the cause of the others is not known. Across this sample there are more than 150,000 clones, with around 85% seen only once. The ten largest clones take up roughly 4% of the sample. Sequencing was carried out using peripheral blood. These receptors were taken from a woman aged 70-85 years with acute or convalescent COVID-19.

The rearrangement links TRBV11-2 to TRBJ1-3; TRBD1 aligns across 7 bases. V shed 6 bases, J shed 4 bases, and the junction held 6 bases outside the gene matches. The V gene's germline CDR1 is SGHAT and CDR2 FQNNGV. There are 14 residues in the CDR3. CDR3 loop: CASRETGSGNTIYF. The CDR3 DNA is TGTGCCAGCAGGGAGACAGGGTCGGGAAACACCATATATTTT.

This clone appeared a few times. This chain connects TRBV7-3 to TRBJ2-7, with TRBD2 identical over 12 bases. Germline V lookup: CDR1 SGHTA, CDR2 FQGTGA. V was pared by 3 bases and J by 8 bases, with 2 bases of the junction left unmatched. The CDR3 length is 13 residues. CDR3 loop: CASSLTSGSKQYF. CDR3 coding DNA: TGTGCCAGCAGCTTGACTAGCGGGAGTAAGCAGTACTTC.

In its sample, this clone was seen once. The V call is TRBV2, the J call TRBJ2-1; D is possibly TRBD1 (6 bases). This CDR3 contains 14 residues. Trimming stripped 4 bases from V and 4 bases from J, with 11 bases between. Germline lookup yields CDR1 SNHLY and CDR2 FYNNEI. The DNA of the CDR3 is TGTGCCAGCAGTGTACGGGACACTTACAATGAGCAGTTCTTC. Protein sequence: CASSVRDTYNEQFF.

V is TRBV4-3 and J is TRBJ2-7; 7 nucleotides align to TRBD1. With V trimmed by 2 bases and J by 8 bases, 6 bases remained unmatched. Germline lookup yields CDR1 LGHNA and CDR2 YSLEER. The CDR3 covers 13 residues. The CDR3 reads CASSQITGDQQYF. CDR3 sequence (DNA): TGCGCCAGCAGCCAAATAACAGGGGACCAGCAGTACTTC.

The rearrangement joins TRBV5-6 to TRBJ1-1; D gene unclear. V was pared by 0 bases and J by 4 bases, with 13 bases between. Germline V gives CDR1 SGHDT, CDR2 YYEEEE. This CDR3 contains 15 residues. In nucleotides, the CDR3 is TGTGCCAGCAGCTTGGTTCCGGGAGCCGGCACTGAAGCTTTCTTT. Amino acids: CASSLVPGAGTEAFF.

The V and J genes are TRBV24-1 and TRBJ1-2; D gene uncertain. Germline values: CDR1 KGHDR, CDR2 SFDVKD. This CDR3 comprises 12 residues. Trimming left V 4 bases short and J 7 bases short, with 9 bases between. The CDR3 DNA reads TGTGCCACCAGTGACCCGGTCGGTGGCTACACCTTC. It specifies CATSDPVGGYTF.

Worth noting for this clone: One end of the junction varies from germline; a read error may be responsible. The chain's CDR3 is CASSLAGGMGAFF. CDR3 DNA sequence: TGTGCCAGCAGTTTAGCAGGGGGAATGGGGGCTTTCTTT. V gene TRBV7-9 combines with J gene TRBJ1-1, with 7 bases aligning to TRBD1. The CDR3 has 13 residues. Germline V lookup: CDR1 SEHNR, CDR2 FQNEAQ (reference sequence).

The chain has TRBV6-5 and TRBJ2-7, with 9 bases that match TRBD1. Looked up from germline, CDR1 is MNHEY and CDR2 is SVGAGI. The CDR3 runs to 13 residues. With 9 bases clipped from V and 3 bases from J, the junction kept 6 bases outside the gene matches. The CDR3 sequence is CASWTGAIYEQYF. The CDR3 region has the DNA TGTGCCAGTTGGACAGGGGCCATCTACGAGCAGTACTTC.

This chain connects TRBV7-9 to TRBJ2-1; 8 nucleotides agree with TRBD2. The CDR3 extends over 14 amino acids. CDR1 SEHNR and CDR2 FQNEAQ come from the germline V gene (reference sequence). Germline trimming cut 1 base from V and 8 bases from J; bases unmatched to any gene: 4. Here the CDR3 reads CASSLVGGADEQFF. The CDR3 DNA reads TGTGCCAGCAGCTTAGTCGGGGGGGCCGATGAGCAGTTCTTC.

The V and J genes are TRBV29-1 and TRBJ1-2, with D unclear. Trimming cost V 1 base and J 8 bases, with 8 bases left between them. The CDR3 has 11 amino acids. The germline V gene encodes CDR1 SQVTM and CDR2 ANQGSEA. CDR3 sequence (DNA): TGCAGCGTTGAAGGGGTGGAGGGCTACACCTTC. As protein: CSVEGVEGYTF.

The J gene is TRBJ2-5, the V gene TRBV28; TRBD2 matches 9 bases. Germline CDR1 reads MDHEN; CDR2 reads SYDVKM. V trimming: 2 bases; J trimming: 4 bases; junction bases outside the gene matches: 8. The CDR3 is made up of 16 amino acids. The CDR3: CASSLAGGLVLETQYF. CDR3 DNA sequence: TGTGCCAGCAGTTTAGCGGGAGGGCTAGTTCTAGAGACCCAGTACTTC.

The J gene is TRBJ1-6, the V gene TRBV3-1 (or the pseudogene TRBV3-2), with D perhaps TRBD1 (5 bases). Trimming stripped 3 bases from V and 7 bases from J, with 7 bases between. This CDR3 is built from 13 residues. Germline V lookup: CDR1 LGHDT, CDR2 YNNKEL (reference sequence). CDR3 nucleotides: TGTGCCAGCAGCCATCAGGGAAATTCACCCCTCCACTTT. This sequence encodes CASSHQGNSPLHF.

In its sample, this clone was seen a few times. The rearrangement joins TRBV7-2 to TRBJ2-7; TRBD1 matches at 10 bases. With V trimmed by 6 bases and J by 2 bases, 7 bases remained unmatched. The CDR3 covers 15 residues. Germline values: CDR1 SGHTA, CDR2 FQGNSA. The CDR3 loop is CASRSLGQGTYEQYF. The CDR3 DNA follows: TGTGCCAGCAGATCCTTGGGACAGGGGACCTACGAGCAGTACTTC.

The CDR3 coding sequence is TGCGCCAGCAGCAGGACAGGGGATAACTATGGCTACACCTTC. Translated: CASSRTGDNYGYTF. The chain couples TRBV5-1 to TRBJ1-2; the match to TRBD1 covers 9 bases. The CDR3 is made up of 14 amino acids. V lost 4 bases to trimming and J lost 1 base; unmatched junction nucleotides: 2. From germline, CDR1 is SGHRS and CDR2 YFSETQ.

The V and J genes are TRBV19 and TRBJ2-3; TRBD1 aligns across 10 bases. There are 14 residues in the CDR3. CDR1 and CDR2 from the germline V gene are LNHDA and SQIVND (reference sequence). The junction had 4 bases not matched to a gene; V was cut back by 8 bases and J by 2 bases. The CDR3 is CASRGQGPTDTQYF. DNA for the CDR3: TGTGCCAGTCGGGGACAGGGGCCCACAGATACGCAGTATTTT.

CDR3 in amino acids: CASSANSYEQYF. In DNA form, the CDR3 reads TGTGCCAGCAGCGCGAACTCCTACGAGCAGTACTTC. The gene calls are TRBV7-9 and TRBJ2-7; D not resolved. Trimming took 5 bases from V and 0 from J, leaving 5 bases between them. Per the germline V gene, CDR1 is SEHNR and CDR2 is FQNEAQ (reference sequence). This CDR3 contains 12 residues.

The V gene is TRBV12-3 or TRBV12-4, the J gene TRBJ2-1; tentatively, D is TRBD1 (5 bases). Trimming shortened V by 5 bases and J by 8 bases, and 10 bases separated the two germline ends. The length of the CDR3 is 12 residues. CDR3 nucleotides: TGTGCCAGCAGTGAGCAGGGTTATGAGCAGTTCTTC. Its translation: CASSEQGYEQFF.

The genes are TRBV6-1 and TRBJ1-2, with a tentative D call TRBD1 (6 bases). The CDR3 length is 15 residues. CDR1 is MNHNS, CDR2 SASEGT, per germline. V was pared by 3 bases and J by 0 bases, with 11 bases between. CDR3 coding DNA: TGTGCCAGCAGTGACGGACAGCGCGCTAACTATGGCTACACCTTC. Protein product: CASSDGQRANYGYTF.

The chain combines TRBV9 with TRBJ1-1, with TRBD1 matching 8 bases. J lost 1 base, V lost 0 bases, and 5 bases had no gene match. The length of the CDR3 is 16 residues. Germline assignment: CDR1 SGDLS and CDR2 YYNGEE. The CDR3 spells CASSVAGTGGNTEAFF. CDR3 nucleotide sequence: TGTGCCAGCAGCGTAGCTGGTACAGGGGGGAACACTGAAGCTTTCTTT. Variable domain in full (rest from reference TRBV9 and TRBJ1-1): DSGVTQTPKHLITATGQRVTLRCSPRSGDLSVYWYQQSLDQGLQFLIQYYNGEERAKGNILERFSAQQFPDLHSELNLSSLELGDSALYFCASSVAGTGGNTEAFFGQGTRLTVV.

The chain carries TRBV7-2 and TRBJ2-1, with TRBD1 identical over 8 bases. The junction had 2 bases not matched to a gene; V was cut back by 4 bases and J by 0 bases. This CDR3 has 15 amino acids. CDR1 is SGHTA and CDR2 is FQGNSA in the germline V gene. The CDR3 loop reads CASSYDRGSYNEQFF. The CDR3 bases are TGTGCCAGCAGCTACGACAGGGGCTCCTACAATGAGCAGTTCTTC. Using reference TRBV7-2 and TRBJ2-1 for the parts outside the CDR3, the full variable domain is GAGVSQSPSNKVTEKGKDVELRCDPISGHTALYWYRQSLGQGLEFLIYFQGNSAPDKSGLPSDRFSAERTGGSVSTLTIQRTQQEDSAVYLCASSYDRGSYNEQFFGPGTRLTVL.